This TCR beta chain was captured by sequencing in a study of T cells in Graves' hyperthyroidism and ophthalmopathy. V was pared by 3 bases and J by 4 bases, with 15 bases between. CDR1 is SEHNR and CDR2 is FQNEAQ in the germline V gene (reference sequence). The CDR3 sequence is 15 residues long. An absence of ophthalmopathy progression within 18 months meant stable Graves' hyperthyroidism. Each diagnosis was grounded in clinical symptoms, serum thyroxine and TRAb, thyroid ultrasound, and orbital computed tomography. About this clonotype: A much larger clonotype is one base distant, so this may be a read error.

The CDR3 regions of TCR beta were amplified from RNA transcripts. RT-PCR in the first round (using the HTBI primer set) targeted the TCR CDR3. In TCRdb, the multiplex PCR reads were re-called with MiXCR into one record per CDR3 protein. The table has 92,000 or so distinct CDR3 sequences, over 50% seen once. The sequence derives from a woman aged 40-49 years with Graves' hyperthyroidism. This chain connects TRBV7-9 to TRBJ2-5; a weak D match, TRBD1 (5 bases). Sequences were obtained from blood. The CDR3 reads CASSLGQGFRETQYF. CDR3 coding DNA: TGTGCCAGCAGCTTGGGGCAGGGCTTCCGAGAGACCCAGTACTTC.